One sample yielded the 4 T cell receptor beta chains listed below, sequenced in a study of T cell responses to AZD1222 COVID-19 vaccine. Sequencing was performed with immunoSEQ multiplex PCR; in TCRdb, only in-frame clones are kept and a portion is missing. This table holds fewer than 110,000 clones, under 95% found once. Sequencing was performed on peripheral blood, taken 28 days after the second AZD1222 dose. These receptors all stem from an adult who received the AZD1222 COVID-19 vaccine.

The CDR3 DNA reads TGTGCCAGCATCTTATGGGGGATTAGGGAGACCCAGTACTTC. It codes for CASILWGIRETQYF. The chain recombines TRBV6-5 with TRBJ2-5; D may match TRBD1 or TRBD2 (5 bases each). Per germline, CDR1 MNHEY and CDR2 SVGAGI. This CDR3 is built from 14 residues. With 7 bases removed from V and 5 bases from J, the gap between germline ends came to 17 bases.

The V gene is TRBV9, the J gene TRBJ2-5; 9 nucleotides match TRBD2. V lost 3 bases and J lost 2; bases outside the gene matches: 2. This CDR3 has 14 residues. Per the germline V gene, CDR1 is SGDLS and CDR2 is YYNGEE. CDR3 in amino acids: CASSGLAGQETQYF. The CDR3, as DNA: TGTGCCAGCAGCGGGCTAGCGGGACAAGAGACCCAGTACTTC.

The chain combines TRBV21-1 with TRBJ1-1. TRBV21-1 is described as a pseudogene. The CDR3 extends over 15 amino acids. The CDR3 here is CASSRLAGSNTEAFF. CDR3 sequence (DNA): TGTGCCAGCAGCAGGTTGGCAGGGAGTAACACTGAAGCTTTCTTT.

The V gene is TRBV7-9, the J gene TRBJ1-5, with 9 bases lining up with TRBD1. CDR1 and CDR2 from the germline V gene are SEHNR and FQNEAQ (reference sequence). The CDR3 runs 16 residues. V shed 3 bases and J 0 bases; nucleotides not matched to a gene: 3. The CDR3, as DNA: TGTGCCAGCAGCTTCGGGACAGGGATTAGCAATCAGCCCCAGCATTTT. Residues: CASSFGTGISNQPQHF.